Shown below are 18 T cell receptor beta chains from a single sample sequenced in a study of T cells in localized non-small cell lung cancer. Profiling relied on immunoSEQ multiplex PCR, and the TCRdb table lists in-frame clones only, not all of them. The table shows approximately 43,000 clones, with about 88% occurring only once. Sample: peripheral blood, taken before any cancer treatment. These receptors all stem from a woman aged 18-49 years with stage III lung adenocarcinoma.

The DNA for the CDR3 is TGTGCCAGCAGTGGAAACCGAGCGCGCCTTATCATTGAGCCCCAGCATTTT. Encoded protein: CASSGNRARLIIEPQHF. V usage is TRBV6-1 and J usage is TRBJ1-5; no clear D. With 4 bases removed from V and 8 bases from J, the gap between germline ends came to 24 bases. The CDR3 contains 17 residues. CDR1 and CDR2 from the germline V gene are MNHNS and SASEGT.

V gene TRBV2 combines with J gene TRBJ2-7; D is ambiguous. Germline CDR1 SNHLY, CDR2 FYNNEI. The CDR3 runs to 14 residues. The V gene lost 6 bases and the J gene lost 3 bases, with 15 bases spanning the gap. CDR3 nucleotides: TGTGCCAGCAGCTTGAGGACGGCCTTCTACGAGCAGTACTTC. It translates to CASSLRTAFYEQYF.

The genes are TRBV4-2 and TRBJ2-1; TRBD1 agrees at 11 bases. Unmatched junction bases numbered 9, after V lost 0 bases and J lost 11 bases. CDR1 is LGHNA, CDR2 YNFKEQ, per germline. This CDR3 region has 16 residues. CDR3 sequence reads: CASSQEGDRGAGQQFF. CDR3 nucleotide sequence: TGTGCCAGCAGCCAAGAGGGGGACAGGGGGGCCGGCCAGCAGTTCTTC.

CDR3 loop: CAWSVITGGTEAFF. The CDR3 nucleotides read TGTGCCTGGAGTGTAATTACGGGGGGCACTGAAGCTTTCTTT. The rearrangement links TRBV30 to TRBJ1-1, with D possibly TRBD1 on 5 matching bases. The CDR3 is made up of 14 amino acids. The germline V and J ends were trimmed by 0 bases and 4 bases, with 12 bases remaining between them. Germline assignment: CDR1 GTSNPN and CDR2 SVGIG (reference sequence).

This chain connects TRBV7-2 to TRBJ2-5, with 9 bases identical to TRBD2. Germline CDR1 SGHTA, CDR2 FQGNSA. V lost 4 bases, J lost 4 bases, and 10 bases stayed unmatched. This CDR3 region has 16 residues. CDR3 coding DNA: TGTGCCAGCAGCTCCAGAGGCGGGGGGGCGCGAGAGACCCAGTACTTC. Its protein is CASSSRGGGARETQYF.

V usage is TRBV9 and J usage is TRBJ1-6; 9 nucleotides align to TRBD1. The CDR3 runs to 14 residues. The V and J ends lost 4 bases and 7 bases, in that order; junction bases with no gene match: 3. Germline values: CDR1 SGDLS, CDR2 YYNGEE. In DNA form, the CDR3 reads TGTGCCAGCAGCAAGGGGACAGGGAATTCACCCCTCCACTTT. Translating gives CASSKGTGNSPLHF.

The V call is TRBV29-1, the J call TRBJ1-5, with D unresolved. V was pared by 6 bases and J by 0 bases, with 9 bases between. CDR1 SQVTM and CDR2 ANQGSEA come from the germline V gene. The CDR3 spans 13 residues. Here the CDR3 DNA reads TGCAGCGTCTCAGAAAATAGCAATCAGCCCCAGCATTTT. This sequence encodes CSVSENSNQPQHF.

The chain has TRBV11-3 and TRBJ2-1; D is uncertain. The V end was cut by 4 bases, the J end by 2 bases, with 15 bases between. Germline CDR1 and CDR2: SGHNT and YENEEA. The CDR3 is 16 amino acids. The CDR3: CASSSWPESTYNEQFF. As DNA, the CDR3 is TGTGCCAGCAGCTCCTGGCCAGAGTCCACCTACAATGAGCAGTTCTTC.

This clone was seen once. CDR3 protein: CATSRKVGGTNEKLFF. CDR3 DNA: TGTGCCACCAGCAGAAAGGTCGGGGGAACTAATGAAAAACTGTTTTTT. The V gene is TRBV15, the J gene TRBJ1-4, with D perhaps matching TRBD1 (5 bases). Trimming left V 2 bases short and J 1 base short, with 11 bases between. The CDR3 runs 16 residues. CDR1 and CDR2 from the germline V gene are LNHNV and YYDKDF (reference sequence).

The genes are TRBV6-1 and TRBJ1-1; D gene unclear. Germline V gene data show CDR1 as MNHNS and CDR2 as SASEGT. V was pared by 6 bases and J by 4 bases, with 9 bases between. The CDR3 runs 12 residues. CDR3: CASRIGGTEAFF. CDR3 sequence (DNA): TGTGCCAGCAGGATCGGAGGCACTGAAGCTTTCTTT.

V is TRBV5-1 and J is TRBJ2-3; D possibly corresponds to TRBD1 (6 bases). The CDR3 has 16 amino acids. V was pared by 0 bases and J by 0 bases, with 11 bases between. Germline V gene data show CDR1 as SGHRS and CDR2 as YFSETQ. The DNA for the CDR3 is TGCGCCAGCAGCTTGGGGGACACCACTAGCACAGATACGCAGTATTTT. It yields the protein CASSLGDTTSTDTQYF.

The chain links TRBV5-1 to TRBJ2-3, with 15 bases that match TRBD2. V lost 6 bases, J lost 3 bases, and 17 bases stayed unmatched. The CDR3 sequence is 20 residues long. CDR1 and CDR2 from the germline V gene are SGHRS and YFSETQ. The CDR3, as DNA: TGCGCCAGCACCTTTCAACCGGGACTAGCGGGGGGCGGAGTGACAGATACGCAGTATTTT. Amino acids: CASTFQPGLAGGGVTDTQYF.

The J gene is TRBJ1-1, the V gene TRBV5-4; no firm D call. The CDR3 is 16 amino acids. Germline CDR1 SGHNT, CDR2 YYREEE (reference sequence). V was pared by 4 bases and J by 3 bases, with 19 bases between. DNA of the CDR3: TGTGCCAGCAGCCCCGGCGCGCGGCCTGGGGACACTGAAGCTTTCTTT. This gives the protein CASSPGARPGDTEAFF. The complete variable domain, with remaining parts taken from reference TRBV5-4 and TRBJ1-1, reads ETGVTQSPTHLIKTRGQQVTLRCSSQSGHNTVSWYQQALGQGPQFIFQYYREEENGRGNFPPRFSGLQFPNYSSELNVNALELDDSALYLCASSPGARPGDTEAFFGQGTRLTVV.

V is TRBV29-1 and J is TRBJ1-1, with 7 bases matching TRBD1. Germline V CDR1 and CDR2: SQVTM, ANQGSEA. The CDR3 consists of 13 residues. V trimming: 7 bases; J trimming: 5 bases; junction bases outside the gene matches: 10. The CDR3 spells CSGRQGAGTEAFF. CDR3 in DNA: TGCAGCGGTCGACAGGGAGCGGGGACTGAAGCTTTCTTT.

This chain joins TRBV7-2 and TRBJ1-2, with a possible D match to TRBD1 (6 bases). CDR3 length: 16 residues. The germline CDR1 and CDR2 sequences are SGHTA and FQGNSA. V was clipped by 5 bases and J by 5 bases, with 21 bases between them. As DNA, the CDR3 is TGTGCCAGCAGCCCTGATCCCGCAGGGGAATTGTATGGCTACACCTTC. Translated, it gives CASSPDPAGELYGYTF.

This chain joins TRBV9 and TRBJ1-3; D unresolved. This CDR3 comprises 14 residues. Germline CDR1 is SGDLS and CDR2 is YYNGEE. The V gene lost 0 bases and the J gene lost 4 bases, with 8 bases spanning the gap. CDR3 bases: TGTGCCAGCAGCGTAGGGGTTGGGGGAAACACCATATATTTT. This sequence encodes CASSVGVGGNTIYF.

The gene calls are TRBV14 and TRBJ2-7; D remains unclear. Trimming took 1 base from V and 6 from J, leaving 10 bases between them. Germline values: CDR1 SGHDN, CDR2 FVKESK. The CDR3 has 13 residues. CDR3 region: CASSQVERSEQYF. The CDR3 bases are TGTGCCAGCAGCCAAGTGGAACGGTCCGAGCAGTACTTC.

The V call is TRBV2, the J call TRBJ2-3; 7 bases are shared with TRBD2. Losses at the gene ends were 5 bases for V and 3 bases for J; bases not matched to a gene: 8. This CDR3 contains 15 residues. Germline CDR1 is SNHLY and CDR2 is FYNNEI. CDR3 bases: TGTGCCAGCAGTCCATCGGGGGGTCGGACAGATACGCAGTATTTT. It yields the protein CASSPSGGRTDTQYF.